This T cell receptor (beta chain) was retrieved from a study of low-dose radiotherapy and immunotherapy resistance in tumors. Trimming removed 6 bases from V and 1 base from J; junction bases left unmatched: 15. The germline CDR1 and CDR2 sequences are SGHNT and YENEEA. The CDR3 runs 22 residues. This clonotype is a singleton in its sample. The time point was: before trial treatment. Priming of first-strand cDNA relied on TRAV- and TRBV-specific primers (covering alpha and beta chains). TCR amplification used approximately 19 PCR cycles, a constant-region primer and a V-primer adapter. TCRdb redid the calling of the reads with MiXCR, one entry per CDR3 protein. Found here are tens of thousands of distinct CDR3 sequences, around 27% of them singletons; the top ten hold 5.5% to 6%.

Sequencing was performed on PBMCs, taken before treatment. This TCR was sampled from a male donor with prostate cancer. The V call is TRBV11-3, the J call TRBJ2-6, with 16 nucleotides matching TRBD2. CDR3 amino acids: CASSLRNWGLAGGPSGANVLTF. In DNA form, the CDR3 reads TGTGCCAGCAGTTTAAGGAATTGGGGACTAGCGGGAGGGCCGTCTGGGGCCAACGTCCTGACTTTC. Looking up the rest from reference TRBV11-3 and TRBJ2-6 gives the full variable domain: EAGVVQSPRYKIIEKKQPVAFWCNPISGHNTLYWYLQNLGQGPELLIRYENEEAVDDSQLPKDRFSAERLKGVDSTLKIQPAELGDSAVYLCASSLRNWGLAGGPSGANVLTFGAGSRLTVL.